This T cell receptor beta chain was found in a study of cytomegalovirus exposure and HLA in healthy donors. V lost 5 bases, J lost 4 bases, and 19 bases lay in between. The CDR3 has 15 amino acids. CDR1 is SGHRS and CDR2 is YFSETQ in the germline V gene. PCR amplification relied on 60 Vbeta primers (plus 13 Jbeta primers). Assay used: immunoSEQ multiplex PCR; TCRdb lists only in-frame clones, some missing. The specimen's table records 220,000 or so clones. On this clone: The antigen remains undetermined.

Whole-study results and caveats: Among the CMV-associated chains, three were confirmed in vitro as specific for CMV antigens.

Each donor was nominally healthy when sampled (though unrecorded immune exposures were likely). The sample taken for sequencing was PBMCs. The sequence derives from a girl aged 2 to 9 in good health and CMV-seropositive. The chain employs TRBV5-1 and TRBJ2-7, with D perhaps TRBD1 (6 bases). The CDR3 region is CASRGHFKDIYEQYF. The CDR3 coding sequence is TGCGCCAGCAGGGGACATTTCAAGGATATATACGAGCAGTACTTC.